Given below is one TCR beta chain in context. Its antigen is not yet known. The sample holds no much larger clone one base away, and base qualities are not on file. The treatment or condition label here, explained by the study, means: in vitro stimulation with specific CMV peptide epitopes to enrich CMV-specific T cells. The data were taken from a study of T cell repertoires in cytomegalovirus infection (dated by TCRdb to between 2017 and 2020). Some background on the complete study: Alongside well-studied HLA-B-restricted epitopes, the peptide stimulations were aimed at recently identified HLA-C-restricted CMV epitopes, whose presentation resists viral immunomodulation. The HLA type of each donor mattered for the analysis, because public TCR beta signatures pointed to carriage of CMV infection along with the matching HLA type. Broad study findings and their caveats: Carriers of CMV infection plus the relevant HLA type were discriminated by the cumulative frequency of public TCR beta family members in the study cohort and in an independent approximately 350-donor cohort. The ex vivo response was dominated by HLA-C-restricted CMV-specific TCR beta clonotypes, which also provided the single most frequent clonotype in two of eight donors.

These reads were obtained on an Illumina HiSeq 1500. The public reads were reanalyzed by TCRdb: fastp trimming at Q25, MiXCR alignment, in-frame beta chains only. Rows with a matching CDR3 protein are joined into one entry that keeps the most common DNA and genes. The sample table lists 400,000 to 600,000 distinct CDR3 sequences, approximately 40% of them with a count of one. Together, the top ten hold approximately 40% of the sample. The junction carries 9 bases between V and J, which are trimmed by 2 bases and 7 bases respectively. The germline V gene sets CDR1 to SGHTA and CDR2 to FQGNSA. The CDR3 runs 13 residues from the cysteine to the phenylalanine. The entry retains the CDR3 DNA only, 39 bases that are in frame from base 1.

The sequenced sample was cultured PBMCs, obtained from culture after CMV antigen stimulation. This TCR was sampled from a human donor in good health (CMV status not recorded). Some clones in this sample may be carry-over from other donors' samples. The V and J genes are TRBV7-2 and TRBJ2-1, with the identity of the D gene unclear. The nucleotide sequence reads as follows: TGTGCCAGCAGCTTATCGGTAAGGAATGAGCAGTTCTTC. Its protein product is CASSLSVRNEQFF. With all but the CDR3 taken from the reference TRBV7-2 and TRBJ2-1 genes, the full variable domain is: GAGVSQSPSNKVTEKGKDVELRCDPISGHTALYWYRQSLGQGLEFLIYFQGNSAPDKSGLPSDRFSAERTGGSVSTLTIQRTQQEDSAVYLCASSLSVRNEQFFGPGTRLTVL.